These 29 T cell receptor beta chains originate from one sample sequenced in a study of OX40 agonist ivuxolimab in advanced cancers. The protocol was immunoSEQ multiplex PCR, while the TCRdb copy is restricted to in-frame clones and leaves out a portion. This sample has 30,000 to 40,000 clones, with roughly 82% found just once. The input for sequencing was CD4+ or CD8+ T cells sorted from blood, taken in a trial of the OX40 agonist ivuxolimab. These TCRs come from an adult with an advanced solid tumor such as melanoma, head and neck, liver or kidney cancer.

This sequence joins TRBV11-2 and TRBJ2-3, with a weak D call TRBD2 (5 bases). CDR1 SGHAT and CDR2 FQNNGV come from the germline V gene. V was clipped by 7 bases and J by 4 bases, with 15 bases between them. There are 14 residues in the CDR3. CDR3 nucleotides: TGTGCCAGCATCTTGAGAGTAGCGCCAGATACGCAGTATTTT. It codes for CASILRVAPDTQYF.

The V gene is TRBV7-2, the J gene TRBJ2-7; perhaps TRBD1 as D (5 bases). With 5 bases removed from V and 3 bases from J, the gap between germline ends came to 14 bases. This CDR3 comprises 14 residues. The germline V gene has CDR1 SGHTA and CDR2 FQGNSA. The CDR3 bases are TGTGCCAGCAGCCCCCAGGGCTCCTACTACGAGCAGTACTTC. The encoded protein is CASSPQGSYYEQYF.

This clone appeared a few times. This sequence joins TRBV28 and TRBJ1-1, with 8 bases matching TRBD1. The CDR3 loop spans 12 amino acids. The junction had 1 base not matched to a gene; V was cut back by 7 bases and J by 3 bases. Germline values: CDR1 MDHEN, CDR2 SYDVKM. CDR3 in DNA: TGTGCCAGCAAGACAGGGGACACTGAAGCTTTCTTT. Amino acids: CASKTGDTEAFF.

Only one count was recorded for this clone. V usage is TRBV28 and J usage is TRBJ1-6; D remains ambiguous. The CDR3 runs 14 residues. Germline CDR1 reads MDHEN; CDR2 reads SYDVKM. V was cut by 4 bases and J by 0 bases, with 4 bases left in between. This CDR3 reads CASSSGSYNSPLHF. The DNA of the CDR3 is TGTGCCAGCAGTTCCGGCTCCTATAATTCACCCCTCCACTTT.

The chain recombines TRBV28 with TRBJ2-1; D possibly corresponds to TRBD2 (5 bases). CDR1 is MDHEN and CDR2 is SYDVKM in the germline V gene. This CDR3 is 14 amino acids long. Trimming cost V 3 bases and J 0 bases, with 6 bases left between them. The CDR3 DNA follows: TGTGCCAGCAGTTTTGGACTCTCCTACAATGAGCAGTTCTTC. It yields the protein CASSFGLSYNEQFF.

This chain connects TRBV10-1 to TRBJ1-2, with a weak D call TRBD1 (6 bases). The V end lost 2 bases, the J end lost 8 bases, and 21 bases lay between the germline ends. This CDR3 is built from 16 residues. Per germline, CDR1 WNHNN and CDR2 SYGVQD (reference sequence). As DNA, the CDR3 is TGCGCCAGCAGTGAGACGGGGGCTAACCCCCCGGGAGGCTACACCTTC. It codes for CASSETGANPPGGYTF.

This chain uses TRBV19 with TRBJ2-6, with D tentatively TRBD1 (6 bases). The V gene lost 6 bases and the J gene lost 3 bases, with 15 bases spanning the gap. The germline CDR1 and CDR2 sequences are LNHDA and SQIVND (reference sequence). CDR3 length: 16 amino acids. CDR3 amino acids: CASRTKTGLGANVLTF. The CDR3, as DNA: TGTGCCAGTAGGACTAAAACAGGGCTTGGGGCCAACGTCCTGACTTTC.

The chain joins TRBV7-8 to TRBJ2-7, with TRBD2 as a possible D gene (6 bases). Trimming took off 0 bases at V and 2 bases at J, with 14 bases between the two ends. This CDR3 is 16 amino acids long. Germline V gives CDR1 SGHVS, CDR2 FQNEAQ. CDR3 in amino acids: CASSLALGTSTYEQYF. DNA for the CDR3: TGTGCCAGCAGCTTAGCGCTCGGGACTTCTACCTACGAGCAGTACTTC.

This clone came up once. Other DNA sequences of this sample code for an identical CDR3. The gene calls are TRBV9 and TRBJ2-4; D may correspond to TRBD1 or TRBD2 (5 bases each). The CDR3 loop spans 16 amino acids. Looked up from germline, CDR1 is SGDLS and CDR2 is YYNGEE. V was pared by 0 bases and J by 7 bases, with 17 bases between. CDR3 DNA sequence: TGTGCCAGCAGCGTAGGAGGGGTTACCACGACGAACATTCAGTACTTC. This translates into CASSVGGVTTTNIQYF.

This clone was seen only once. The chain uses TRBV2 and TRBJ2-1; D might be TRBD1 or TRBD2, each matching 5 bases. The CDR3 loop spans 13 amino acids. Trimming removed 6 bases from V and 10 bases from J, with 16 bases in between. Germline CDR1 reads SNHLY; CDR2 reads FYNNEI. The CDR3, as DNA: TGTGCCAGCAGGCCCCCCAGGGAGCACGAGCAGTTCTTC. This translates into CASRPPREHEQFF.

The chain has TRBV18 and TRBJ1-2, with no clear D. The CDR3 contains 12 residues. CDR1 KGHSH and CDR2 LQKENI come from the germline V gene. V lost 1 base and J 5 bases, leaving 5 bases between the germline ends. The CDR3 loop reads CASSPLSYGYTF. The CDR3 region has the DNA TGTGCCAGCTCACCACTTTCATATGGCTACACCTTC.

J is TRBJ2-7 and V is TRBV15; D not certain. Germline values: CDR1 LNHNV, CDR2 YYDKDF (reference sequence). V lost 0 bases to trimming and J lost 2 bases, with 8 bases between them. The CDR3 has 14 residues. The CDR3 coding sequence is TGTGCCACCAGCAGAGATTGGCCGGCCTACGAGCAGTACTTC. Amino acids: CATSRDWPAYEQYF.

This clone was counted only a few times. This CDR3 is CASSVNSASVEQYF. DNA for the CDR3: TGTGCCAGCAGCGTAAACAGTGCCAGCGTGGAGCAGTACTTC. V usage is TRBV9 and J usage is TRBJ2-7; D is undetermined. Trimming stripped 1 base from V and 7 bases from J, with 15 bases between. This CDR3 is built from 14 residues. In germline, CDR1 is SGDLS, CDR2 YYNGEE.

The chain employs TRBV4-1 and TRBJ1-2; D gene ambiguous. The CDR3 loop spans 14 amino acids. The V end was cut by 0 bases, the J end by 4 bases, with 9 bases between. CDR1 is MGHRA, CDR2 YSYEKL, per germline. The CDR3 here is CASSQEDGPYGYTF. DNA of the CDR3: TGCGCCAGCAGCCAAGAGGACGGACCCTATGGCTACACCTTC.

The chain joins TRBV27 to TRBJ1-6; no clear D gene. Per germline, CDR1 MNHEY and CDR2 SMNVEV (reference sequence). This CDR3 contains 13 residues. The V and J ends lost 6 bases and 7 bases respectively, with 10 bases between them. DNA of the CDR3: TGTGCCAGCAGCACACTGGAGAATTCACCCCTCCACTTT. Its translation is CASSTLENSPLHF.

This chain links TRBV9 with TRBJ2-7; tentative D call: TRBD2 (6 bases). Germline V lookup: CDR1 SGDLS, CDR2 YYNGEE. V lost 0 bases to trimming and J lost 3 bases, with 16 bases between them. This CDR3 region has 16 residues. Written as DNA, the CDR3 is TGTGCCAGCAGCGTAGGTACGGGAGAGGTGGGCTACGAGCAGTACTTC. Translated: CASSVGTGEVGYEQYF.

DNA for the CDR3: TGTGCCAGTAGTATAGGATCGGGAGACTCAGAGACCCAGTACTTC. It specifies CASSIGSGDSETQYF. J is TRBJ2-5 and V is TRBV19, with D possibly matching TRBD2 (6 bases). V was trimmed by 1 base and J by 4 bases, leaving 13 bases between them. This CDR3 is built from 15 residues. The germline CDR1 and CDR2 sequences are LNHDA and SQIVND (reference sequence).

The chain couples TRBV6-1 to TRBJ1-6, with no clear D. This CDR3 contains 14 residues. CDR1 and CDR2 from the germline V gene are MNHNS and SASEGT. V was trimmed by 5 bases and J by 9 bases, leaving 14 bases between them. The CDR3 loop is CASSPRQTTSPLHF. CDR3 nucleotides: TGTGCCAGCAGTCCCAGACAAACTACTTCACCCCTCCACTTT.

The J gene is TRBJ2-5, the V gene TRBV20-1; no firm D call. The DNA matches TRBJ2-7 better at its end, which makes the J call doubtful. The CDR3 consists of 10 residues. Germline CDR1 reads DFQATT; CDR2 reads SNEGSKA (reference sequence). The CDR3 loop is CSASDYEQYF. The CDR3 nucleotides read TGCAGTGCTAGCGACTACGAGCAGTACTTC.

The rearrangement links TRBV4-1 to TRBJ1-3; D is undetermined. CDR1 and CDR2 (germline): MGHRA, YSYEKL. CDR3 length: 15 amino acids. Trimming stripped 3 bases from V and 4 bases from J, with 13 bases between. The CDR3 bases are TGCGCCAGCAGCCAGATGACATGGCAAGGAAACACCATATATTTT. It specifies CASSQMTWQGNTIYF.

This chain joins TRBV6-1 and TRBJ1-3; TRBD1 matches at 7 bases. Trimming at V came to 8 bases and at J to 0 bases, leaving 4 bases not matched to a gene. The CDR3 runs to 14 residues. The germline V gene encodes CDR1 MNHNS and CDR2 SASEGT. CDR3 DNA sequence: TGTGCCAGCTGTTCAGGGGGCTCTGGAAACACCATATATTTT. Encoded protein: CASCSGGSGNTIYF.

This clone has just a few counts. V is TRBV10-3 and J is TRBJ1-2; possible D gene TRBD1, 6 bases. This CDR3 contains 15 residues. The V and J ends lost 0 bases and 8 bases respectively, with 16 bases between them. The germline V gene has CDR1 ENHRY and CDR2 SYGVKD. Here the CDR3 reads CAISESEGGATGYTF. Written as DNA, the CDR3 is TGTGCCATCAGTGAGTCTGAGGGGGGCGCGACGGGCTACACCTTC.

J is TRBJ2-5 and V is TRBV6-6, with D perhaps matching TRBD1 (6 bases). Germline CDR1 is MNHNY and CDR2 is SVGAGI (reference sequence). This CDR3 comprises 12 residues. Trimming left V 5 bases short and J 4 bases short, with 8 bases between. CDR3 nucleotides: TGTGCCAGCAGTCCAGGGGCAGAGACCCAGTACTTC. It encodes CASSPGAETQYF.

The V and J genes are TRBV6-1 and TRBJ1-1; 8 bases fit TRBD1. Germline CDR1 and CDR2: MNHNS and SASEGT. V shed 6 bases, J shed 1 base, and the junction held 7 bases outside the gene matches. The CDR3 has 15 amino acids. The CDR3 is CASSGQGQQNTEAFF. The DNA for the CDR3 is TGTGCCAGCAGCGGACAGGGTCAACAGAACACTGAAGCTTTCTTT.

The chain couples TRBV5-1 to TRBJ1-5; 7 positions agree with TRBD1. This CDR3 is built from 15 residues. The trim removed 4 bases at V and 3 bases at J, leaving 7 bases unmatched. Germline CDR1 and CDR2: SGHRS and YFSETQ. In nucleotides, the CDR3 is TGCGCCAGCAGCCCGGAGGGACAGCTCAATCAGCCCCAGCATTTT. Its translation: CASSPEGQLNQPQHF.

The V gene is TRBV28, the J gene TRBJ2-1, with 9 bases aligning to TRBD2. CDR3 length: 16 amino acids. Germline loops: CDR1 MDHEN, CDR2 SYDVKM. The junction had 13 bases not matched to a gene; V was cut back by 6 bases and J by 7 bases. In nucleotides, the CDR3 is TGTGCCAGCAGGGGCGGTAGCGGGAGAAGGGGAAATGAGCAGTTCTTC. Amino acid sequence: CASRGGSGRRGNEQFF.

This rearrangement joins TRBV19 to TRBJ1-4, with TRBD1 as a possible D gene (5 bases). Germline CDR1 LNHDA, CDR2 SQIVND (reference sequence). The CDR3 consists of 16 residues. Between the trimmed V and J ends, which lost 5 bases and 3 bases, there was a span of 16 bases. The chain's CDR3 is CASSGAGRSANEKLFF. In nucleotides, the CDR3 is TGTGCCAGTAGTGGGGCAGGGAGGTCGGCTAATGAAAAACTGTTTTTT.

V and J are TRBV4-1 and TRBJ2-2; D ambiguous. Germline V gene lookup returns CDR1 MGHRA and CDR2 YSYEKL. The CDR3 sequence is 18 residues long. The ends were cut back, 1 base at V and 4 bases at J, with 19 bases in the middle. The CDR3 coding sequence is TGCGCCAGCAGCCAAGTCCGAGGAGCAGGCTCGAGCACCGGGGAGCTGTTTTTT. Translated: CASSQVRGAGSSTGELFF.

V is TRBV9 and J is TRBJ1-1; TRBD1 aligns across 9 bases. The length of the CDR3 is 17 residues. Germline V gene data show CDR1 as SGDLS and CDR2 as YYNGEE. Germline trimming cut 1 base from V and 5 bases from J; bases unmatched to any gene: 12. The CDR3 reads CASSVTAPGQGFTEAFF. CDR3 nucleotides: TGTGCCAGCAGCGTAACAGCTCCGGGACAGGGTTTTACTGAAGCTTTCTTT.